This is a list of T cell receptor beta chains from one sample in a study of shared clonotypes between healthy human individuals. Generated by immunoSEQ multiplex PCR, the TCRdb table keeps only in-frame clones and is missing some. The sample includes approximately 500,000 clones, approximately 95% of them seen just once. Sequencing was carried out using naive CD4+ T cells sorted from blood. These receptors came from a woman between 25 and 40 years old in good health. The CDR3 runs from the conserved cysteine through the conserved F or W. A D gene is named only where the DNA matches it firmly. Only some rows state a clone size, as once, few, many or a class for expanded clones.

v_call	d_call	clone_size	j_call	cdr3_aa	cdr3_nt
TRBV7-2	-	-	TRBJ2-7	CASSSLAVLASYEQYF	TGTGCCAGCAGCTCCTTAGCGGTACTGGCCTCCTACGAGCAGTACTTC
TRBV11-3	-	-	TRBJ2-7	CASSLGGPTVSYEQYF	TGTGCCAGCAGCTTAGGGGGACCGACCGTATCCTACGAGCAGTACTTC
TRBV5-1	-	-	TRBJ2-1	CASSTGLGNEQFF	TGCGCCAGCAGCACCGGACTCGGCAATGAGCAGTTCTTC
TRBV7-9	TRBD2	-	TRBJ2-3	CASSTGTSGGTDTQYF	TGTGCCAGCAGCACTGGAACTAGCGGGGGCACAGATACGCAGTATTTT
TRBV5-1	TRBD2	-	TRBJ2-2	CASSRLAESTGELFF	TGCGCCAGCAGTCGACTAGCGGAAAGCACCGGGGAGCTGTTTTTT
TRBV19	TRBD1	-	TRBJ1-5	CASSLDRGISNQPQHF	TGTGCCAGTAGCCTAGACAGGGGGATTAGCAATCAGCCCCAGCATTTT
TRBV29-1	-	-	TRBJ2-1	CSVATGNSYNEQFF	TGCAGCGTTGCCACAGGGAATTCCTACAATGAGCAGTTCTTC
TRBV28	-	-	TRBJ1-2	CASTLDRSHGYTF	TGTGCCAGCACCCTCGACAGATCCCATGGCTACACCTTC
TRBV10-3	-	-	TRBJ1-3	CAISEVAGGNTIYF	TGTGCCATCAGTGAGGTCGCAGGGGGAAACACCATATATTTT
TRBV5-3	-	-	TRBJ1-2	CASSLHTYYGYTF	TGTGCCAGCAGCCTGCACACCTACTATGGCTACACCTTC
TRBV9	-	-	TRBJ2-7	CASSASQGYEQYF	TGTGCCAGCAGCGCGTCACAGGGCTACGAGCAGTACTTC
TRBV7-3	TRBD1	-	TRBJ2-3	CASSSGTGNKYF	TGTGCCAGCAGCTCCGGGACAGGAAACAAGTATTTT
TRBV6-5	-	-	TRBJ2-7	CASRPAGEAAGQYF	TGTGCCAGCAGACCAGCCGGGGAGGCCGCTGGGCAGTACTTC
TRBV10-3	TRBD1	-	TRBJ2-3	CAISRGTGLTDTQYF	TGTGCCATCAGTAGGGGGACAGGACTTACAGATACGCAGTATTTT
TRBV7-3	TRBD2	once	TRBJ2-5	CASSLTAGVETQYF	TGTGCCAGCAGCTTAACGGCGGGAGTTGAGACCCAGTACTTC
TRBV4-1	-	-	TRBJ2-2	CASSPAGDAGRTGELFF	TGCGCCAGCAGCCCCGCGGGTGACGCGGGGAGGACCGGGGAGCTGTTTTTT
TRBV9	TRBD2	-	TRBJ2-5	CASSVDSGAQETQYF	TGTGCCAGCAGCGTAGATAGCGGGGCACAAGAGACCCAGTACTTC
TRBV28	-	-	TRBJ1-2	CASSFWGGENYGYTF	TGTGCCAGCAGTTTCTGGGGAGGGGAGAACTATGGCTACACCTTC
TRBV7-8	-	-	TRBJ2-7	CASSLGGRDEQYF	TGTGCCAGCAGCTTAGGGGGGCGGGACGAGCAGTACTTC
TRBV2	-	-	TRBJ2-2	CASKNSGLHTGELFF	TGTGCCAGCAAGAATAGCGGCCTCCACACCGGGGAGCTGTTTTTT
TRBV11-2	TRBD1	-	TRBJ1-1	CASSWTGGETEAFF	TGTGCCAGCAGCTGGACAGGGGGCGAAACTGAAGCTTTCTTT
TRBV28	-	-	TRBJ1-1	CASSFRGGVGTEAFF	TGTGCCAGCAGTTTCAGAGGAGGGGTGGGCACTGAAGCTTTCTTT
TRBV6-5	TRBD1	-	TRBJ2-7	CASSRAGGNYEQYF	TGTGCCAGCAGCCGCGCAGGGGGCAACTACGAGCAGTACTTC
TRBV28	-	once	TRBJ1-2	CASSPPPSGYGYTF	TGTGCCAGCAGTCCTCCTCCGTCTGGGTATGGCTACACCTTC
TRBV6-5	-	-	TRBJ2-5	CASRATWSNQETQYF	TGTGCCAGCAGGGCCACTTGGTCTAACCAAGAGACCCAGTACTTC
TRBV28	-	-	TRBJ2-7	CASSLKGHEQYF	TGTGCCAGCAGTTTGAAAGGCCACGAGCAGTACTTC
TRBV28	-	-	TRBJ2-1	CASGLINEQFF	TGTGCCAGCGGCTTAATAAATGAGCAGTTCTTC
TRBV28	-	-	TRBJ1-5	CASSLAPGVGGHSNQPQHF	TGTGCCAGCAGTTTAGCCCCCGGGGTCGGGGGACATAGCAATCAGCCCCAGCATTTT
TRBV6-1	-	-	TRBJ1-5	CASSEVGGQSYSNQPQHF	TGTGCCAGCAGTGAAGTGGGAGGACAGTCTTATAGCAATCAGCCCCAGCATTTT